This T cell receptor (beta chain) was identified in a study of blood T cell repertoires in COVID-19. For the study at large: Sites in the United States, Italy and Spain provided acute and convalescent COVID-19 samples. Nucleic acid was either cDNA or gDNA, and it came from T cells, B-cell-depleted T cells, or PBMCs.

As handled by the study authors: The assay estimated nucleated cells by amplifying reference gene primers. The data were produced by immunoSEQ multiplex PCR, yet TCRdb's version contains in-frame clones alone and is incomplete. V and J calls and clone size are copied from that table; D and trimming were computed from the DNA. The table lists about 130,000 clones, 85% of them singletons, with under 8% in the top ten. This clone has only a few counts. CDR1 is MGHRA and CDR2 is YSYEKL in the germline V gene. The V segment lost 2 bases and the J segment 1 base; nucleotides outside the gene matches: 5. The CDR3 length is 16 residues.

This sequence originates from a man at least 80 years old with active or convalescent COVID-19. Sequenced: peripheral blood. V gene TRBV4-1 combines with J gene TRBJ2-3, with 8 bases identical to TRBD1. DNA of the CDR3: TGCGCCAGCAGCCAAAAACAGGGGGGAGGCACAGATACGCAGTATTTT. It translates to CASSQKQGGGTDTQYF.